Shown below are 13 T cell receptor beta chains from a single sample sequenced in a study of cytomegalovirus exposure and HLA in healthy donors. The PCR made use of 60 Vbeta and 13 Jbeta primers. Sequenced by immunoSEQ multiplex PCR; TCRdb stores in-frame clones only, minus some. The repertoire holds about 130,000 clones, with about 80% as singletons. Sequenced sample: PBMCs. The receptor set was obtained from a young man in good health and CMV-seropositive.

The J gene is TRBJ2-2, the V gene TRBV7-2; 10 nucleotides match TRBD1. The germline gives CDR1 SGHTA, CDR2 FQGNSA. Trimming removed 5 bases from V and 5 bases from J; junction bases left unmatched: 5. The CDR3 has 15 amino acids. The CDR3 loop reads CASSRDRGGTGELFF. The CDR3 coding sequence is TGTGCCAGCAGCCGGGACAGGGGAGGAACCGGGGAGCTGTTTTTT.

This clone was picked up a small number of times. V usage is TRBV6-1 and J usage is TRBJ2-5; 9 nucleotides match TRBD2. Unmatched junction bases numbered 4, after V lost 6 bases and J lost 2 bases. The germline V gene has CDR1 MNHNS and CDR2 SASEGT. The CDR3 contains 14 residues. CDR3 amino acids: CASSLSGSQETQYF. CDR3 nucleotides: TGTGCCAGCAGCCTTAGCGGGAGTCAAGAGACCCAGTACTTC.

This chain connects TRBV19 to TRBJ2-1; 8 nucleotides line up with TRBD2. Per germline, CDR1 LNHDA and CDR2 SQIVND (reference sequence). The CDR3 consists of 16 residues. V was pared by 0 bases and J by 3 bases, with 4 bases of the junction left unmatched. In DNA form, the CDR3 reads TGTGCCAGTAGTATAGAGGGCGGGGGGAGCTACAATGAGCAGTTCTTC. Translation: CASSIEGGGSYNEQFF.

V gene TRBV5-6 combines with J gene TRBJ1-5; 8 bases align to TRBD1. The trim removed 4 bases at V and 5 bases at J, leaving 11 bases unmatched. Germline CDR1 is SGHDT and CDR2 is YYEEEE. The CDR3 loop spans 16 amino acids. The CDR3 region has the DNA TGTGCCAGCAGCGCCTCTCCAGGGGGCGGTCATCAGCCCCAGCATTTT. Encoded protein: CASSASPGGGHQPQHF.

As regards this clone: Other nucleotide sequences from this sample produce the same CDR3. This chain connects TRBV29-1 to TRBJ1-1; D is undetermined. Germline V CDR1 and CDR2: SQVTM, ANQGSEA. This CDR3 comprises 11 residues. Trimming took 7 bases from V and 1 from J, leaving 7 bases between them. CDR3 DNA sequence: TGCAGCGGGGGAGGGAACACTGAAGCTTTCTTT. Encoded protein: CSGGGNTEAFF.

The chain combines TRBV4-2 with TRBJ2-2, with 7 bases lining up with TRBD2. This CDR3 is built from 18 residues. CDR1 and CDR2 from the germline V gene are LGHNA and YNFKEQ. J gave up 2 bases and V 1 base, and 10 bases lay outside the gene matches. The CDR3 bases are TGTGCCAGCAGCCAAGCCGGCGGTCTAGCGGAAAACACCGGGGAGCTGTTTTTT. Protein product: CASSQAGGLAENTGELFF.

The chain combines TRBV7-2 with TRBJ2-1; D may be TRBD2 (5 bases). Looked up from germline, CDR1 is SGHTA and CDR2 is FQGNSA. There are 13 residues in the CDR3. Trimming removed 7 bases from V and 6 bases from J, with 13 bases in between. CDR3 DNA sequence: TGTGCCAGCACCGTAACTAGTTCCAATGAGCAGTTCTTC. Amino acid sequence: CASTVTSSNEQFF. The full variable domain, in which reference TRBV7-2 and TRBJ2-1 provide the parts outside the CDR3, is GAGVSQSPSNKVTEKGKDVELRCDPISGHTALYWYRQSLGQGLEFLIYFQGNSAPDKSGLPSDRFSAERTGGSVSTLTIQRTQQEDSAVYLCASTVTSSNEQFFGPGTRLTVL.

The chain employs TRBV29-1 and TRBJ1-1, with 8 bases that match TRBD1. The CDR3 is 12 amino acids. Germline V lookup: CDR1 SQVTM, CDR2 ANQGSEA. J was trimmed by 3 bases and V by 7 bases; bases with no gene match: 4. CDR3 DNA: TGCAGCGCACAGGGGGACCACACTGAAGCTTTCTTT. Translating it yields CSAQGDHTEAFF.

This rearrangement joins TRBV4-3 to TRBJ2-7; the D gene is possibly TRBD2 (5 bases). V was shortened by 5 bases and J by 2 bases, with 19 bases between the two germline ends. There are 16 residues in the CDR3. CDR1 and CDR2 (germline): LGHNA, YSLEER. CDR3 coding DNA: TGCGCCAGCAGCTCCCTTCCCGCGGGCCCGGCCTACGAGCAGTACTTC. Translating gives CASSSLPAGPAYEQYF.

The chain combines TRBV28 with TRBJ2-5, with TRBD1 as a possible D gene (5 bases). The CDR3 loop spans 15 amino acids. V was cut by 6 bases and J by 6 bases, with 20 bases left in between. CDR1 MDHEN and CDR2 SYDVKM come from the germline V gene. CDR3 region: CASSNGPGSMKTQYF. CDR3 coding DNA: TGTGCCAGCAGCAACGGTCCAGGGTCTATGAAGACCCAGTACTTC.

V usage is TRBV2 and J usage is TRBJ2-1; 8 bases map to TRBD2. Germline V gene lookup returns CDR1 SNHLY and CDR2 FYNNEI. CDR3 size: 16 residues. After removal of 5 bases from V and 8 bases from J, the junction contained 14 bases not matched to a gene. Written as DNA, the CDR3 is TGTGCCAGCAGTCCCGTGACAGCGGGAGATGGCTATGAGCAGTTCTTC. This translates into CASSPVTAGDGYEQFF.

This CDR3 reads CASSLGVGSSAGELFF. The CDR3 DNA reads as TGTGCCAGCAGCTTGGGAGTCGGGAGTTCAGCCGGGGAGCTGTTTTTT. This chain joins TRBV5-6 and TRBJ2-2; D is perhaps TRBD2 (6 bases). Trimming took 0 bases from V and 6 from J, leaving 15 bases between them. This CDR3 comprises 16 residues. The V gene's germline CDR1 is SGHDT and CDR2 YYEEEE.

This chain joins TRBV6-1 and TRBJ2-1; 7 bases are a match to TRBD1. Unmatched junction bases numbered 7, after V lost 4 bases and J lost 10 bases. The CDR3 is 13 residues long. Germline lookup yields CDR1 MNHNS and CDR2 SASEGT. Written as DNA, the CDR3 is TGTGCCAGCAGTGCGGGACAGCGGAAAGAGCAGTTCTTC. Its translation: CASSAGQRKEQFF.